These 27 T cell receptor beta chains originate from one sample sequenced in a study of OX40 agonist ivuxolimab in advanced cancers. TCRdb's copy holds only in-frame clones and misses some; the assay was immunoSEQ multiplex PCR. The sample contains about 29,000 clones, about nine tenths of which appear only once. Sequenced here: CD4+ or CD8+ T cells sorted from blood, sampled in a trial of the OX40 agonist ivuxolimab. Receptor source: an adult with an advanced solid tumor such as melanoma, head and neck, liver or kidney cancer.

This clone was recorded only once. The genes are TRBV19 and TRBJ1-4, with 7 bases identical to TRBD1. The CDR3 sequence is 15 residues long. With V trimmed by 5 bases and J by 7 bases, 10 bases remained unmatched. In germline, CDR1 is LNHDA, CDR2 SQIVND (reference sequence). For the CDR3, the DNA is TGTGCCAGTAGTTCGGGACAGACTAACGTTGAAAAACTGTTTTTT. The encoded protein is CASSSGQTNVEKLFF. The full variable domain, with the rest looked up from reference TRBV19 and TRBJ1-4, is DGGITQSPKYLFRKEGQNVTLSCEQNLNHDAMYWYRQDPGQGLRLIYYSQIVNDFQKGDIAEGYSVSREKKESFPLTVTSAQKNPTAFYLCASSSGQTNVEKLFFGSGTQLSVL.

This clone has only one observation. The gene calls are TRBV4-3 and TRBJ2-1, with 8 positions matching TRBD2. The ends lost 1 base at V and 9 bases at J; junction bases unmatched: 11. This CDR3 is built from 16 residues. Germline V gene sequence: CDR1 LGHNA, CDR2 YSLEER. CDR3 residues: CASSQVQGLVWSEQFF. As DNA, the CDR3 is TGCGCCAGCAGCCAAGTGCAGGGACTAGTTTGGTCTGAGCAGTTCTTC.

The chain joins TRBV11-2 to TRBJ2-5; D gene uncertain. Trimming took 5 bases from V and 5 from J, leaving 9 bases between them. The CDR3 length is 12 residues. Germline CDR1 reads SGHAT; CDR2 reads FQNNGV. In DNA form, the CDR3 reads TGTGCCAGCAGCCGATGGTCGGAGACCCAGTACTTC. Amino acid sequence: CASSRWSETQYF.

The chain joins TRBV6-6 to TRBJ1-5; the D is unclear. Trimming pared 2 bases from V and 4 bases from J, leaving 9 bases between. Germline V lookup: CDR1 MNHNY, CDR2 SVGAGI (reference sequence). This CDR3 has 14 amino acids. CDR3 sequence (DNA): TGTGCCAGCAGTTACGCCGGCGTTAATCAGCCCCAGCATTTT. Amino acids: CASSYAGVNQPQHF.

The chain joins TRBV2 to TRBJ2-3, with unresolved D. Germline CDR1 is SNHLY and CDR2 is FYNNEI. The CDR3 is made up of 14 amino acids. With 8 bases removed from V and 2 bases from J, the gap between germline ends came to 14 bases. CDR3 in DNA: TGTGCCAGCTTTCCCCTCAGAAACACAGATACGCAGTATTTT. This encodes CASFPLRNTDTQYF.

V gene TRBV2 combines with J gene TRBJ2-3; D uncertain. V lost 5 bases and J 0 bases, leaving 9 bases between the germline ends. CDR1 and CDR2 (germline): SNHLY, FYNNEI. The CDR3 runs 14 residues. In DNA, the CDR3 is TGTGCCAGCAGTTCGCCTCTTAGCACAGATACGCAGTATTTT. Translated, it gives CASSSPLSTDTQYF.

The genes are TRBV28 and TRBJ2-1; 13 bases map to TRBD2. CDR3 length equals 16 residues. V trimming: 5 bases; J trimming: 5 bases; junction bases outside the gene matches: 6. The germline V gene has CDR1 MDHEN and CDR2 SYDVKM. CDR3 DNA: TGTGCCAGCAGTAAGCCCGGACTAGCGGGGGACAATGAGCAGTTCTTC. Encoded protein: CASSKPGLAGDNEQFF.

The chain has TRBV5-1 and TRBJ1-5; 7 positions agree with TRBD1. The CDR3 totals 21 residues. The germline gives CDR1 SGHRS, CDR2 YFSETQ. J lost 0 bases, V lost 2 bases, and 20 bases had no gene match. Here the CDR3 DNA reads TGCGCCAGCAGCTTAGAGACAGGGAGGGGTCTTCGCTACGTTAGCAATCAGCCCCAGCATTTT. Protein product: CASSLETGRGLRYVSNQPQHF.

The chain carries TRBV27 and TRBJ2-7; 7 positions match TRBD2. CDR3 length equals 13 residues. V gave up 2 bases and J gave up 13 bases; unmatched junction bases: 11. Germline loops: CDR1 MNHEY, CDR2 SMNVEV (reference sequence). The CDR3 nucleotides read TGTGCCAGCAGTTTAGGGCTAGCGGCTGGCAAATACTTC. Translated: CASSLGLAAGKYF.

The chain is built from TRBV13 and TRBJ1-1; unclear D gene. Germline CDR1 is PRHDT and CDR2 is FYEKMQ (reference sequence). V was pared by 2 bases and J by 6 bases, with 7 bases between. This CDR3 region has 12 residues. CDR3 in amino acids: CASSLSGAEAFF. The DNA for the CDR3 is TGTGCCAGCAGCTTATCAGGAGCTGAAGCTTTCTTT.

The V gene is TRBV19, the J gene TRBJ2-1; the D is unclear. Trimming left V 3 bases short and J 0 bases short, with 9 bases between. Germline values: CDR1 LNHDA, CDR2 SQIVND (reference sequence). The CDR3 is made up of 15 amino acids. The CDR3 DNA is TGTGCCAGTAGTATCTATGCTAGCTCCTACAATGAGCAGTTCTTC. Its protein is CASSIYASSYNEQFF.

The V call is TRBV30, the J call TRBJ2-1; D gene uncertain. V was cut by 2 bases and J by 4 bases, with 9 bases left in between. The CDR3 extends over 13 amino acids. Germline V gene sequence: CDR1 GTSNPN, CDR2 SVGIG (reference sequence). In DNA form, the CDR3 reads TGTGCCTGGAGTTCGACTTCTTACAATGAGCAGTTCTTC. It specifies CAWSSTSYNEQFF.

This clone came up once. V usage is TRBV10-2 and J usage is TRBJ1-1; D might be TRBD1 (5 bases). Trimming removed 2 bases at V and 0 bases at J, with 7 bases between. This CDR3 contains 14 residues. CDR1 is WSHSY, CDR2 SAAADI, per germline. This CDR3 reads CASSEEGLNTEAFF. For the CDR3, the DNA is TGCGCCAGCAGTGAGGAGGGGTTGAACACTGAAGCTTTCTTT.

This clone occurred a few times. This rearrangement joins TRBV6-5 to TRBJ2-7; TRBD1 matches 8 bases. CDR3 length: 14 amino acids. The V and J ends lost 5 bases and 3 bases, in that order; junction bases with no gene match: 6. CDR1 and CDR2 from the germline V gene are MNHEY and SVGAGI. CDR3 region: CASSEQGDLYEQYF. The DNA of the CDR3 is TGTGCCAGCAGTGAACAGGGGGACCTCTACGAGCAGTACTTC.

This clone was detected once. The CDR3 is CASSLRGEEPGELFF. CDR3 DNA sequence: TGTGCCAGCAGTTTACGAGGCGAGGAGCCCGGGGAGCTGTTTTTT. The chain joins TRBV27 to TRBJ2-2; D gene uncertain. This CDR3 has 15 residues. V lost 2 bases, J lost 6 bases, and 13 bases lay in between. Germline loops: CDR1 MNHEY, CDR2 SMNVEV (reference sequence).

This clone was recorded only once. This chain uses TRBV6-1 with TRBJ1-1; D is uncertain. Germline CDR1 reads MNHNS; CDR2 reads SASEGT. The CDR3 totals 15 residues. V lost 2 bases to trimming and J lost 1 base, with 11 bases between them. The CDR3 region is CASSELAGGNTEAFF. The CDR3 DNA is TGTGCCAGCAGTGAATTAGCCGGCGGGAACACTGAAGCTTTCTTT.

CDR3 sequence (DNA): TGTGCCAGCAGTTACGGGGCAAGTAACTATGGCTACACCTTC. It encodes CASSYGASNYGYTF. The chain is built from TRBV6-6 and TRBJ1-2; tentative D call: TRBD1 (5 bases). Germline CDR1 reads MNHNY; CDR2 reads SVGAGI (reference sequence). The CDR3 spans 14 residues. The germline V and J ends were trimmed by 2 bases and 1 base, with 8 bases remaining between them.

The V and J genes are TRBV6-6 and TRBJ2-1; TRBD1 might be the D (6 bases). This CDR3 is 15 amino acids long. The V gene lost 2 bases and the J gene lost 7 bases, with 15 bases spanning the gap. Germline V lookup: CDR1 MNHNY, CDR2 SVGAGI (reference sequence). The CDR3 coding sequence is TGTGCCAGCAGTTACCGGGCAGGGGAAGGGAATGAGCAGTTCTTC. It translates to CASSYRAGEGNEQFF.

The count of this clone is one. The V call is TRBV6-5, the J call TRBJ2-7; D is uncertain. Germline V gene lookup returns CDR1 MNHEY and CDR2 SVGAGI. CDR3 length: 14 amino acids. The ends were cut back, 0 bases at V and 4 bases at J, with 10 bases in the middle. CDR3 amino acids: CASSYSELGYEQYF. The DNA for the CDR3 is TGTGCCAGCAGTTACTCCGAACTCGGATACGAGCAGTACTTC.

The chain uses TRBV7-9 and TRBJ1-1, with TRBD1 matching over 8 bases. This CDR3 region has 14 residues. V lost 8 bases and J lost 0; bases outside the gene matches: 5. Germline V gene sequence: CDR1 SEHNR, CDR2 FQNEAQ (reference sequence). CDR3 in DNA: TGTGCCAGCCCGGACAGGGCCTTGAACACTGAAGCTTTCTTT. It is translated as CASPDRALNTEAFF.

The chain couples TRBV9 to TRBJ2-6; no clear D gene. The CDR3 is 11 residues long. Trimming cost V 7 bases and J 7 bases, with 6 bases left between them. Germline V lookup: CDR1 SGDLS, CDR2 YYNGEE. The CDR3 nucleotides are TGTGCCAGCGGATCCGCCAACGTCCTGACTTTC. Translating it yields CASGSANVLTF. Using reference TRBV9 and TRBJ2-6 for the parts outside the CDR3, the full variable domain is DSGVTQTPKHLITATGQRVTLRCSPRSGDLSVYWYQQSLDQGLQFLIQYYNGEERAKGNILERFSAQQFPDLHSELNLSSLELGDSALYFCASGSANVLTFGAGSRLTVL.

The J gene is TRBJ1-5, the V gene TRBV6-1; D remains unclear. The CDR3 contains 12 residues. The germline V gene encodes CDR1 MNHNS and CDR2 SASEGT. The ends were cut back, 6 bases at V and 6 bases at J, with 9 bases in the middle. CDR3 nucleotides: TGTGCCAGCAGCGCAGTGCTTCAGCCCCAGCATTTT. This codes for CASSAVLQPQHF.

DNA of the CDR3: TGTGCCAGCGGACCGACAGGGAGCACTGAAGCTTTCTTT. It is translated as CASGPTGSTEAFF. The rearrangement links TRBV7-9 to TRBJ1-1; 7 bases match TRBD1. There are 13 residues in the CDR3. Per the germline V gene, CDR1 is SEHNR and CDR2 is FQNEAQ (reference sequence). V was clipped by 8 bases and J by 4 bases; unmatched bases: 7.

The genes are TRBV5-1 and TRBJ1-1; no firm D call. The germline V gene has CDR1 SGHRS and CDR2 YFSETQ. V was cut by 0 bases and J by 2 bases, with 8 bases left in between. The CDR3 spans 14 residues. The CDR3 region has the DNA TGCGCCAGCAGCTTGGACAACACTAACACTGAAGCTTTCTTT. It is translated as CASSLDNTNTEAFF.

The V and J genes are TRBV11-2 and TRBJ2-7; D may correspond to TRBD1 or TRBD2 (5 bases each). The germline V and J ends were trimmed by 3 bases and 0 bases, with 12 bases remaining between them. Germline CDR1 and CDR2: SGHAT and FQNNGV. The CDR3 has 15 residues. The CDR3 sequence: CASSLRDGGSYEQYF. The CDR3 DNA reads TGTGCCAGCAGCTTGAGGGACGGCGGCTCCTACGAGCAGTACTTC.

The gene calls are TRBV6-1 and TRBJ2-1, with 8 bases fitting TRBD2. J gave up 0 bases and V 8 bases, and 6 bases lay outside the gene matches. The V gene's germline CDR1 is MNHNS and CDR2 SASEGT. The CDR3 is 15 amino acids. The chain's CDR3 is CASSRREASYNEQFF. The CDR3 bases are TGTGCCAGCTCAAGGCGGGAGGCCTCCTACAATGAGCAGTTCTTC.

The chain uses TRBV7-7 and TRBJ2-2; TRBD2 might be the D (5 bases). The CDR3 sequence is 15 residues long. Trimming pared 5 bases from V and 7 bases from J, leaving 17 bases between. Germline CDR1 and CDR2: SSHAT and FNYEAQ (reference sequence). In DNA form, the CDR3 reads TGTGCCAGCAGCCCCCGCGCGGGTGCCGGCGGGGAGCTGTTTTTT. Protein sequence: CASSPRAGAGGELFF.